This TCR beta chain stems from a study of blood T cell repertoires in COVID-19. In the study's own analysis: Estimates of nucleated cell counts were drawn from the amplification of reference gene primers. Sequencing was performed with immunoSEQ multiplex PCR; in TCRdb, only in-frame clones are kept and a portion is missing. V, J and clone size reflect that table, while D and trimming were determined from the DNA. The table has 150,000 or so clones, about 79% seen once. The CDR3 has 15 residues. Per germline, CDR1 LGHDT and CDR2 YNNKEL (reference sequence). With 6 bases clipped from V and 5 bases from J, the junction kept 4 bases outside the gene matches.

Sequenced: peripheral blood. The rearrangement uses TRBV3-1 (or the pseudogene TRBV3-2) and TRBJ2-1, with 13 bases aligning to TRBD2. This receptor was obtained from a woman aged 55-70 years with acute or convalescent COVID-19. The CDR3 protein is CASRLAGGNHNEQFF. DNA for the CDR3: TGTGCCAGCAGACTAGCGGGGGGGAATCACAATGAGCAGTTCTTC.